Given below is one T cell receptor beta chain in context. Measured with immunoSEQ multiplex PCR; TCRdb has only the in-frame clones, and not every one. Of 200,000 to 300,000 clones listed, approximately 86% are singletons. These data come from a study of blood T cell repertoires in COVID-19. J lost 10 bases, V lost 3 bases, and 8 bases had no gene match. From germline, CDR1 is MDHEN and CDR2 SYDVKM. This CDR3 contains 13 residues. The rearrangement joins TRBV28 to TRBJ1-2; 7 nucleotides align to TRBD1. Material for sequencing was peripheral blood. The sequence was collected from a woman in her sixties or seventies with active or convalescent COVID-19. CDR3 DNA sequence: TGTGCCAGCAGTTTGTCCGGCGGGACAGACTACACCTTC. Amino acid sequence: CASSLSGGTDYTF.